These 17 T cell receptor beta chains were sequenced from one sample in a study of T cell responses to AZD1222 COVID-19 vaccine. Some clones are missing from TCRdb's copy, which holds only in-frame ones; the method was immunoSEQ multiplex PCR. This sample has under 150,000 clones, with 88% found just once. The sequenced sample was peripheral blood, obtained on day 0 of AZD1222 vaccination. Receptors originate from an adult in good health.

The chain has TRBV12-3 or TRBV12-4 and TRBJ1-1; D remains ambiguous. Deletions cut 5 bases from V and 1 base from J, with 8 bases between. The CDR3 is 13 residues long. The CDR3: CASSPPGNTEAFF. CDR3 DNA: TGTGCCAGCAGTCCCCCAGGGAACACTGAAGCTTTCTTT.

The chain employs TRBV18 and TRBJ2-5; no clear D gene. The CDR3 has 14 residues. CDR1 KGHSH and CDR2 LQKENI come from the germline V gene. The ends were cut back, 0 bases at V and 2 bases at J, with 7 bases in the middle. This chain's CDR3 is CASSPPQPQETQYF. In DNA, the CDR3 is TGTGCCAGCTCACCACCCCAGCCTCAAGAGACCCAGTACTTC. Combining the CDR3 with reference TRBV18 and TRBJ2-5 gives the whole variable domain NAGVMQNPRHLVRRRGQEARLRCSPMKGHSHVYWYRQLPEEGLKFMVYLQKENIIDESGMPKERFSAEFPKEGPSILRIQQVVRGDSAAYFCASSPPQPQETQYFGPGTRLLVL.

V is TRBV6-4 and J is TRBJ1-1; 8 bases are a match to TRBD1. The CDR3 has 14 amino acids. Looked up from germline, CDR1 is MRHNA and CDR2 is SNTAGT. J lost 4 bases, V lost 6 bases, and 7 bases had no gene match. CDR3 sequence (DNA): TGTGCCAGCAGCCCCGACAGGGGATCCACTGAAGCTTTCTTT. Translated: CASSPDRGSTEAFF.

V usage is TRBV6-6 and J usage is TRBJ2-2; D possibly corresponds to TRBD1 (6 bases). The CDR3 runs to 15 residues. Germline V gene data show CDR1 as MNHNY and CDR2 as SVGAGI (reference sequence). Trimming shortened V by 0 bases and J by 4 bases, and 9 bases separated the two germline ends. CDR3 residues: CASSYSSGVTGELFF. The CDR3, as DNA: TGTGCCAGCAGTTACTCCTCAGGGGTCACCGGGGAGCTGTTTTTT.

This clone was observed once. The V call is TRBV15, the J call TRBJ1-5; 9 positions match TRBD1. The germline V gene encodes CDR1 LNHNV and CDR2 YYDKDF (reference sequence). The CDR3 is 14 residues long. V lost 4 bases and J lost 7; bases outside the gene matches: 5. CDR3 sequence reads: CATSTPGQGQPQHF. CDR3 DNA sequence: TGTGCCACCAGCACCCCGGGACAGGGACAGCCCCAGCATTTT. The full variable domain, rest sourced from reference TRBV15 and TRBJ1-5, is DAMVIQNPRYQVTQFGKPVTLSCSQTLNHNVMYWYQQKSSQAPKLLFHYYDKDFNNEADTPDNFQSRRPNTSFCFLDIRSPGLGDTAMYLCATSTPGQGQPQHFGDGTRLSIL.

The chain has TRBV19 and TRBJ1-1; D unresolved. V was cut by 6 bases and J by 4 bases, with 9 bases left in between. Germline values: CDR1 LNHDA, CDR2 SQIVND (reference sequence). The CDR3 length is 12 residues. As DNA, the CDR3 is TGTGCCAGTAGCCTGATTGGCACTGAAGCTTTCTTT. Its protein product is CASSLIGTEAFF.

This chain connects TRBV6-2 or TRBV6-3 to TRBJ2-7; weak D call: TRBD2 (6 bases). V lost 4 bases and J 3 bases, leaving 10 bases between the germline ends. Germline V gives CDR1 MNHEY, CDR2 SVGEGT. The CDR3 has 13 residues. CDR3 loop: CASSSTRIYEQYF. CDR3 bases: TGTGCCAGCAGTTCGACTAGGATCTACGAGCAGTACTTC.

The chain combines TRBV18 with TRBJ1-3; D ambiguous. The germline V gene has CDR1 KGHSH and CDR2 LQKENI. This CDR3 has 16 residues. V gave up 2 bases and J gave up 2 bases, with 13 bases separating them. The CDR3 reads CASSPGVAGTGNTIYF. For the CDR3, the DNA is TGTGCCAGCTCACCAGGGGTTGCCGGGACTGGAAACACCATATATTTT.

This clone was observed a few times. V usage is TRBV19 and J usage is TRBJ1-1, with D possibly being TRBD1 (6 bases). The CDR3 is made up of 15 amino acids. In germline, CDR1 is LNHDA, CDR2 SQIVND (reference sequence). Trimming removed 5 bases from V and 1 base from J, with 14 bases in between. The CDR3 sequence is CASSPRRGQNTEAFF. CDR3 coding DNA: TGTGCCAGTAGTCCACGAAGGGGACAGAACACTGAAGCTTTCTTT.

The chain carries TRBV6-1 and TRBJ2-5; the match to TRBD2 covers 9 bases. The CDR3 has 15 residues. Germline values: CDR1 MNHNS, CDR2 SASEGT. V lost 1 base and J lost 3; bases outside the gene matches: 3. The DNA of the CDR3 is TGTGCCAGCAGTGAAGGGCTAGCGGGAAAAGAGACCCAGTACTTC. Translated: CASSEGLAGKETQYF.

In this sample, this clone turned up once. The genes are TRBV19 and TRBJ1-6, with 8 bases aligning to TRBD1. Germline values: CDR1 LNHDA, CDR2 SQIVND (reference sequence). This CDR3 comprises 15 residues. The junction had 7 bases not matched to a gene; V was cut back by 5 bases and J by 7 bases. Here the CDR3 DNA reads TGTGCCAGTAGTGCCTGGACAGGGTCAAATTCACCCCTCCACTTT. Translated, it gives CASSAWTGSNSPLHF.

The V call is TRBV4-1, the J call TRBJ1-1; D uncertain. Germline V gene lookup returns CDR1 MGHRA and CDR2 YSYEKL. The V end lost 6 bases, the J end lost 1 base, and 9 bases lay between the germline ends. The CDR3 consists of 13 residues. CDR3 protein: CASSDVGNTEAFF. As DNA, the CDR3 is TGCGCCAGCAGTGACGTGGGGAACACTGAAGCTTTCTTT.

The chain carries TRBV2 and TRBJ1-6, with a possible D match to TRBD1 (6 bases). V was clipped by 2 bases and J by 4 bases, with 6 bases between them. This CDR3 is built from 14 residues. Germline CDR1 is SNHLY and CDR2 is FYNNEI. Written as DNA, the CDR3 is TGTGCCAGCAGTGAAACAGGGTATAATTCACCCCTCCACTTT. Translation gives CASSETGYNSPLHF. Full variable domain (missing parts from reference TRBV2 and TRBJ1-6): EPEVTQTPSHQVTQMGQEVILRCVPISNHLYFYWYRQILGQKVEFLVSFYNNEISEKSEIFDDQFSVERPDGSNFTLKIRSTKLEDSAMYFCASSETGYNSPLHFGNGTRLTVT.

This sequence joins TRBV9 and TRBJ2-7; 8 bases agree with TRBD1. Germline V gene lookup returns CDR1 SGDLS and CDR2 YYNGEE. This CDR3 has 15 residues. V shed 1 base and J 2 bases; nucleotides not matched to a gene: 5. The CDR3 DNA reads TGTGCCAGCAGCGTACGGACAGGGCGCGCCTACGAGCAGTACTTC. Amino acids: CASSVRTGRAYEQYF. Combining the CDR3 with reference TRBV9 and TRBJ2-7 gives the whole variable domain DSGVTQTPKHLITATGQRVTLRCSPRSGDLSVYWYQQSLDQGLQFLIQYYNGEERAKGNILERFSAQQFPDLHSELNLSSLELGDSALYFCASSVRTGRAYEQYFGPGTRLTVT.

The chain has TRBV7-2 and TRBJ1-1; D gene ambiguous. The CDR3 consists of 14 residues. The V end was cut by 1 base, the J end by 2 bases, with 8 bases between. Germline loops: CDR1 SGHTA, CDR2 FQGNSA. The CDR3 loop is CASSLGHENTEAFF. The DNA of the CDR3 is TGTGCCAGCAGCTTAGGACACGAAAACACTGAAGCTTTCTTT.

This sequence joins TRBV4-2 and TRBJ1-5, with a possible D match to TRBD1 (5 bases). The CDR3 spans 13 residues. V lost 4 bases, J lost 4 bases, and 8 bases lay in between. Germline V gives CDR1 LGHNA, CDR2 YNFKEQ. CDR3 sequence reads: CASSLDTNQPQHF. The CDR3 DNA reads TGTGCCAGCAGCCTGGACACTAATCAGCCCCAGCATTTT.

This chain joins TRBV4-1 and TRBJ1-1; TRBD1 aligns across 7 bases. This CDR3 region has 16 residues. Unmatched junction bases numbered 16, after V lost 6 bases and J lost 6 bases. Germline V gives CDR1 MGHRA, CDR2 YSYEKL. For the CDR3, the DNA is TGCGCCAGCAGGAGTAACCCGACAGGGCTGGTGGCTGAAGCTTTCTTT. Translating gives CASRSNPTGLVAEAFF.